The clone carrying this T cell receptor (beta chain) was detected many times. What it binds is unknown. MiXCR re-clonotyped the PCR reads for TCRdb. The sample includes roughly 50,000 clones, around 20% of them seen just once. Thyroid surgery was performed in patients who had received no treatment beforehand. The sample belongs to a study of metastatic and nonmetastatic thyroid tumors. The junction had 7 bases not matched to a gene; V was cut back by 7 bases and J by 6 bases. The CDR3 loop spans 14 amino acids. Study outcomes and limitations: In both blood and tumor samples, TCR beta diversity was reported significantly higher for malignant than benign nodules.

The chain joins TRBV12-3 or TRBV12-4 to TRBJ2-2; TRBD2 matches at 8 bases. Material: blood. This clonotype originated in a male donor with papillary thyroid cancer or a benign thyroid nodule (not recorded which). Some clones in this sample may be carry-over from other donors' samples. This CDR3 is CASKGLAGSGELFF. CDR3 bases: TGTGCCAGCAAGGGGCTAGCGGGTTCCGGGGAGCTGTTTTTT.